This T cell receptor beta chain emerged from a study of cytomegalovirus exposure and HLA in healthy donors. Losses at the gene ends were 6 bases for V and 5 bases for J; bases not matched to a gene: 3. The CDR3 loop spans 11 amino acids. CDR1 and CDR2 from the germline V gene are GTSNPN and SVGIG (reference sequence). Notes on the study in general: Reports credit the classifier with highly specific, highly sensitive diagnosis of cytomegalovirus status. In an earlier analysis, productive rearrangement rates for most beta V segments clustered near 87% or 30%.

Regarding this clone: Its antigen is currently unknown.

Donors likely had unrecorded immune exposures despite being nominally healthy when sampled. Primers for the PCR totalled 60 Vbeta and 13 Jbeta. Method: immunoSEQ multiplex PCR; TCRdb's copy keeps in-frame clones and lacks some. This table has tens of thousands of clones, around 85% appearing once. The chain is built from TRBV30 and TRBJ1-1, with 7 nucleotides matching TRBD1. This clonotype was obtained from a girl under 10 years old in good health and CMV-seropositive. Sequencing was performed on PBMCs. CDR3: CACHRGTEAFF. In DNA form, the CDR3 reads TGTGCCTGCCACAGGGGAACTGAAGCTTTCTTT.